This T cell receptor (beta chain) was captured in a study of cytomegalovirus exposure and HLA in healthy donors. Notes on the study in general: TCR beta V- and J-gene trimming was later associated with a missense DCLRE1C variant.

Both 60 Vbeta primers and 13 Jbeta primers went into the PCR. Sequencing used immunoSEQ multiplex PCR; TCRdb keeps in-frame clones, though not all of them. Of under 150,000 clones listed, 65% to 80% are singletons. The length of the CDR3 is 11 residues. Looked up from germline, CDR1 is MGHDK and CDR2 is SYGVNS. The V end was cut by 2 bases, the J end by 9 bases, with 4 bases between. Turning to this clone: Its antigen is still unknown.

The sample comprised PBMCs. The genes are TRBV25-1 and TRBJ2-2; the D is unclear. The receptor's source is a male donor in good health and CMV-seropositive. The DNA for the CDR3 is TGTGCCAGCAGTGAAGACTGGGAGCTGTTTTTT. It codes for CASSEDWELFF.